One and the same sample provided the 22 T cell receptor beta chains below, sequenced in a study of early T cells in non-severe SARS-CoV-2 infection. TCRdb passed the 5' RACE reads through MiXCR, listing each CDR3 protein once. The sample yields 48,000 or so distinct CDR3 sequences, 6.2% seen once. The material sequenced was whole blood, taken at baseline. Receptor source: an adult who was a healthcare worker with PCR-confirmed SARS-CoV-2 infection or an uninfected control (not recorded which).

This clonotype was found a few times. The chain combines TRBV27 with TRBJ2-4, with D unclear. Deletions cut 2 bases from V and 7 bases from J, with 6 bases between. The CDR3 runs to 12 residues. The germline V gene encodes CDR1 MNHEY and CDR2 SMNVEV (reference sequence). As DNA, the CDR3 is TGTGCCAGCAGTTTAAAGGGTAACATTCAGTACTTC. Its protein is CASSLKGNIQYF.

This clonotype came up many times. The chain has TRBV28 and TRBJ2-1; 11 bases line up with TRBD2. With 3 bases clipped from V and 10 bases from J, the junction kept 14 bases outside the gene matches. The CDR3 consists of 17 residues. CDR1 is MDHEN and CDR2 is SYDVKM in the germline V gene. CDR3 loop: CASSFFTSGRIWGEQFF. The CDR3 DNA sequence: TGTGCCAGCAGTTTTTTTACTAGCGGGAGAATCTGGGGGGAGCAGTTCTTC.

The rearrangement uses TRBV2 and TRBJ2-7, with D possibly TRBD2 on 5 matching bases. Trimming removed 6 bases from V and 2 bases from J, with 17 bases in between. This CDR3 region has 15 residues. The germline gives CDR1 SNHLY, CDR2 FYNNEI. CDR3 DNA: TGTGCCAGCAGGAACCACGGTCCCGGGGCCTACGAGCAGTACTTC. The encoded protein is CASRNHGPGAYEQYF.

This clonotype was detected ten times or more. V is TRBV15 and J is TRBJ2-7; D not certain. The V gene lost 1 base and the J gene lost 0 bases, with 4 bases spanning the gap. The germline CDR1 and CDR2 sequences are LNHNV and YYDKDF (reference sequence). This CDR3 comprises 13 residues. The chain's CDR3 is CATSRGRSYEQYF. The CDR3 nucleotides are TGTGCCACCAGCAGAGGCCGCTCCTACGAGCAGTACTTC.

This clonotype is medium-sized by share. The chain carries TRBV7-8 and TRBJ1-5; no clear D gene. Trimming stripped 0 bases from V and 4 bases from J, with 7 bases between. This CDR3 has 14 residues. CDR1 and CDR2 (germline): SGHVS, FQNEAQ. The CDR3 spells CASSLAGQNQPQHF. In nucleotides, the CDR3 is TGTGCCAGCAGCTTAGCAGGTCAGAATCAGCCCCAGCATTTT.

This clonotype was picked up a small number of times. The chain joins TRBV4-2 to TRBJ2-3, with 8 bases fitting TRBD2. Trimming at V came to 3 bases and at J to 2 bases, leaving 4 bases not matched to a gene. This CDR3 has 15 residues. The germline V gene has CDR1 LGHNA and CDR2 YNFKEQ. CDR3 sequence: CASSHQAGDTDTQYF. The CDR3 DNA sequence: TGTGCCAGCAGCCACCAAGCGGGAGACACAGATACGCAGTATTTT.

This chain connects TRBV4-2 to TRBJ1-2; TRBD1 matches at 7 bases. V trimming: 0 bases; J trimming: 3 bases; junction bases outside the gene matches: 4. Per the germline V gene, CDR1 is LGHNA and CDR2 is YNFKEQ. This CDR3 contains 15 residues. CDR3 sequence reads: CASSQDSGGYYGYTF. CDR3 nucleotides: TGTGCCAGCAGCCAAGATTCAGGGGGTTACTATGGCTACACCTTC.

This clonotype has at least ten counts. The rearrangement links TRBV11-2 to TRBJ2-1; D unresolved. The CDR3 runs 14 residues. Germline CDR1 and CDR2: SGHAT and FQNNGV. Trimming pared 5 bases from V and 0 bases from J, leaving 8 bases between. This CDR3 is CASSGRISYNEQFF. In DNA, the CDR3 is TGTGCCAGCAGCGGACGGATCTCCTACAATGAGCAGTTCTTC.

This clonotype came up a few times. The V and J genes are TRBV20-1 and TRBJ1-2, with 10 bases fitting TRBD1. The CDR3 has 14 residues. Trimming cost V 3 bases and J 5 bases; bases outside gene matches: 6. Looked up from germline, CDR1 is DFQATT and CDR2 is SNEGSKA (reference sequence). Written as DNA, the CDR3 is TGCAGTGCTAGCCGGGACAGGGGAAAGTATGGCTACACCTTC. Translation: CSASRDRGKYGYTF.

There are a few counts of this clonotype. V usage is TRBV29-1 and J usage is TRBJ2-3; no clear D gene. Trimming removed 5 bases at V and 6 bases at J, with 12 bases between. Germline V gene sequence: CDR1 SQVTM, CDR2 ANQGSEA. This CDR3 is 12 amino acids long. The chain's CDR3 is CSVFWARDTQYF. CDR3 coding DNA: TGCAGCGTTTTTTGGGCGCGGGATACGCAGTATTTT.

The rearrangement joins TRBV3-1 to TRBJ1-4; perhaps TRBD1 as D (5 bases). Germline V gives CDR1 LGHDT, CDR2 YNNKEL (reference sequence). The CDR3 extends over 15 amino acids. V was trimmed by 6 bases and J by 7 bases, leaving 18 bases between them. The CDR3 region is CASSHGGRGREKLFF. The DNA for the CDR3 is TGTGCCAGCAGTCACGGGGGGAGAGGTCGTGAAAAACTGTTTTTT.

The chain combines TRBV3-1 with TRBJ2-3; D call uncertain. Trimming removed 0 bases from V and 6 bases from J, with 16 bases in between. The germline CDR1 and CDR2 sequences are LGHDT and YNNKEL (reference sequence). This CDR3 region has 16 residues. The CDR3, as DNA: TGTGCCAGCAGCCAAGAGGCAGCTTTTTCCTCCGATACGCAGTATTTT. Translating it yields CASSQEAAFSSDTQYF.

The rearrangement links TRBV7-8 to TRBJ2-5, with TRBD2 identical over 7 bases. Losses at the gene ends were 3 bases for V and 3 bases for J; bases not matched to a gene: 1. The CDR3 consists of 13 residues. Germline-derived CDR1 and CDR2 are SGHVS and FQNEAQ. This CDR3 is CASSFAGEETQYF. CDR3 sequence (DNA): TGTGCCAGCAGCTTCGCGGGAGAAGAGACCCAGTACTTC.

This clonotype has at least ten counts. The J gene is TRBJ2-4, the V gene TRBV29-1; D possibly matches TRBD1 or TRBD2 (6 bases each). The V gene's germline CDR1 is SQVTM and CDR2 ANQGSEA. The CDR3 has 13 residues. Trimming took 6 bases from V and 6 from J, leaving 15 bases between them. This CDR3 is CSVGGTSGNIQYF. The DNA for the CDR3 is TGCAGCGTGGGCGGGACAAGCGGAAACATTCAGTACTTC.

This clonotype appeared many times. This chain uses TRBV6-5 with TRBJ1-4; the D is unclear. The germline gives CDR1 MNHEY, CDR2 SVGAGI. The CDR3 is 11 amino acids. V was clipped by 2 bases and J by 8 bases, with 3 bases between them. CDR3 region: CASSYGEKLFF. Written as DNA, the CDR3 is TGTGCCAGCAGTTACGGGGAAAAACTGTTTTTT.

A few counts support this clonotype. The chain has TRBV7-9 and TRBJ2-3, with D uncertain. V lost 1 base, J lost 7 bases, and 6 bases lay in between. The CDR3 has 12 residues. Germline assignment: CDR1 SEHNR and CDR2 FQNEAQ (reference sequence). The CDR3 reads CASSLDVHTQYF. CDR3 in DNA: TGTGCCAGCAGCTTAGACGTCCATACGCAGTATTTT.

There are many counts of this clonotype. The CDR3 reads CASSGTPTREKLFF. DNA of the CDR3: TGTGCCAGCAGCGGGACACCTACGAGGGAAAAACTGTTTTTT. The genes are TRBV9 and TRBJ1-4; the D gene is possibly TRBD1 (5 bases). There are 14 residues in the CDR3. V shed 3 bases and J shed 8 bases, with 14 bases lying between them. Looked up from germline, CDR1 is SGDLS and CDR2 is YYNGEE.

The chain uses TRBV14 and TRBJ2-1; 11 bases agree with TRBD2. CDR1 is SGHDN, CDR2 FVKESK, per germline. Losses at the gene ends were 3 bases for V and 4 bases for J; bases not matched to a gene: 11. This CDR3 comprises 18 residues. CDR3 residues: CASSHPALAGGFYNEQFF. As DNA, the CDR3 is TGTGCCAGCAGCCACCCCGCTCTAGCGGGAGGCTTTTACAATGAGCAGTTCTTC.

This clonotype has only a few counts. The chain recombines TRBV4-1 with TRBJ2-1; D unresolved. Trimming removed 0 bases at V and 0 bases at J, with 15 bases between. Germline lookup yields CDR1 MGHRA and CDR2 YSYEKL. This CDR3 has 18 amino acids. This CDR3 reads CASSQEGVSVPSYNEQFF. The CDR3 DNA follows: TGCGCCAGCAGCCAAGAGGGCGTAAGCGTTCCCTCCTACAATGAGCAGTTCTTC.

This clonotype was seen ten or more times. The chain links TRBV14 to TRBJ2-4; D possibly corresponds to TRBD2 (5 bases). Trimming stripped 3 bases from V and 2 bases from J, with 20 bases between. Germline lookup yields CDR1 SGHDN and CDR2 FVKESK. The CDR3 runs 18 residues. The CDR3 DNA sequence: TGTGCCAGCAGCCATGTCCGGACTTCCTCAGGAACCAAAAACATTCAGTACTTC. Translating it yields CASSHVRTSSGTKNIQYF.

In this sample, this clonotype turned up many times. CDR3 in DNA: TGTGCCAGCAGCTTATCAGGGGGCAGATTGGGGACTGAAGCTTTCTTT. This encodes CASSLSGGRLGTEAFF. The rearrangement joins TRBV7-3 to TRBJ1-1, with 8 bases fitting TRBD1. J gave up 5 bases and V 2 bases, and 10 bases lay outside the gene matches. Looked up from germline, CDR1 is SGHTA and CDR2 is FQGTGA. This CDR3 spans 16 amino acids.

This clonotype has a handful of counts. The V and J genes are TRBV6-2 or TRBV6-3 and TRBJ2-7; D may be TRBD2 (5 bases). This CDR3 comprises 16 residues. CDR1 is MNHEY and CDR2 is SVGEGT in the germline V gene. Trimming pared 5 bases from V and 0 bases from J, leaving 17 bases between. The chain's CDR3 is CASSMERSRVSYEQYF. CDR3 coding DNA: TGTGCCAGCAGTATGGAGCGGTCAAGGGTCTCCTACGAGCAGTACTTC.